Listed below are T cell receptor beta chains from one sample, sequenced in a study of control samples from healthy donors and cancer patients. The data were produced by immunoSEQ multiplex PCR, yet TCRdb's version contains in-frame clones alone and is incomplete. Of roughly 70,000 clones in the sample, 85% to 95% were seen once. Sequenced material: blood. Receptors were obtained from a woman aged 25 to 39 in good health. CDR3s include the opening cysteine and the closing phenylalanine or tryptophan. Fields, in order: V gene, J gene, D gene, CDR3 DNA, CDR3 protein. D genes are given only for firm matches.

V: TRBV7-9; J: TRBJ1-6; D: NA; DNA: TGTGCCAGCAGCTTATCCGGACGGAATAATTCACCCCTCCACTTT; CDR3: CASSLSGRNNSPLHF
V: TRBV7-3; J: TRBJ2-5; D: TRBD1; DNA: TGTGCCAGCAGCTTAGGCAGGGGGTTAATGAAGGAGACCCAGTACTTC; CDR3: CASSLGRGLMKETQYF
V: TRBV19; J: TRBJ2-1; D: NA; DNA: TGTGCCAGTACTCCCGGAGGCTACAATGAGCAGTTCTTC; CDR3: CASTPGGYNEQFF
V: TRBV6-1; J: TRBJ1-2; D: NA; DNA: TGTGCCAGCAGTGAATCGGCGAGTAGTGTTAACTATGGCTACACCTTC; CDR3: CASSESASSVNYGYTF
V: TRBV30; J: TRBJ1-5; D: NA; DNA: TGTGCCTGGAGTTTGGGCAGCAATCAGCCCCAGCATTTT; CDR3: CAWSLGSNQPQHF
V: TRBV9; J: TRBJ1-2; D: NA; DNA: TGTGCCAGCAGCGTAGATGAGGGTAACTATGGCTACACCTTC; CDR3: CASSVDEGNYGYTF
V: TRBV4-1; J: TRBJ1-2; D: NA; DNA: TGCGCCAGCAGCCCGATAACAAGGACGCCCTATGGCTACACCTTC; CDR3: CASSPITRTPYGYTF
V: TRBV30; J: TRBJ1-1; D: NA; DNA: TGTGCCTGGACAGGGTCCATTACTGAAGCTTTCTTT; CDR3: CAWTGSITEAFF
V: TRBV5-5; J: TRBJ2-1; D: NA; DNA: TGTGCCAGCAGCGCGGTCAGGAATGAGCAGTTCTTC; CDR3: CASSAVRNEQFF
V: TRBV10-1; J: TRBJ2-5; D: TRBD2; DNA: TGCGCCAGCAGTGCCAGCGGGGGTAGCCAAGAGACCCAGTACTTC; CDR3: CASSASGGSQETQYF
V: TRBV10-3; J: TRBJ1-1; D: NA; DNA: TGTGCCATCAGTGGGGTGAACACTGAAGCTTTCTTT; CDR3: CAISGVNTEAFF
V: TRBV9; J: TRBJ1-3; D: NA; DNA: TGTGCCAGCAGCGTAGAGGACAGAGGGGGAGGAAACACCATATATTTT; CDR3: CASSVEDRGGGNTIYF
V: TRBV7-3; J: TRBJ2-1; D: TRBD2; DNA: TGTGCCAGCAGCTTAAGCGGGGGGCGTTACAATGAGCAGTTCTTC; CDR3: CASSLSGGRYNEQFF
V: TRBV2; J: TRBJ1-3; D: NA; DNA: TGTGCCAGCAATCCCTCATCCTCTGGAAACACCATATATTTT; CDR3: CASNPSSSGNTIYF
V: TRBV24-1; J: TRBJ1-1; D: NA; DNA: TGTGCCACCAGGCAGGGCACTGAAGCTTTCTTT; CDR3: CATRQGTEAFF
V: TRBV6-5; J: TRBJ1-1; D: NA; DNA: TGTGCCAGCAGAGCAGAGAAAGCCCCCTCTGAAGCTTTCTTT; CDR3: CASRAEKAPSEAFF
V: TRBV19; J: TRBJ2-3; D: NA; DNA: TGTGCCAGTAGTCTGGTTCCCCCCCCAGGTACGCAGTATTTT; CDR3: CASSLVPPPGTQYF